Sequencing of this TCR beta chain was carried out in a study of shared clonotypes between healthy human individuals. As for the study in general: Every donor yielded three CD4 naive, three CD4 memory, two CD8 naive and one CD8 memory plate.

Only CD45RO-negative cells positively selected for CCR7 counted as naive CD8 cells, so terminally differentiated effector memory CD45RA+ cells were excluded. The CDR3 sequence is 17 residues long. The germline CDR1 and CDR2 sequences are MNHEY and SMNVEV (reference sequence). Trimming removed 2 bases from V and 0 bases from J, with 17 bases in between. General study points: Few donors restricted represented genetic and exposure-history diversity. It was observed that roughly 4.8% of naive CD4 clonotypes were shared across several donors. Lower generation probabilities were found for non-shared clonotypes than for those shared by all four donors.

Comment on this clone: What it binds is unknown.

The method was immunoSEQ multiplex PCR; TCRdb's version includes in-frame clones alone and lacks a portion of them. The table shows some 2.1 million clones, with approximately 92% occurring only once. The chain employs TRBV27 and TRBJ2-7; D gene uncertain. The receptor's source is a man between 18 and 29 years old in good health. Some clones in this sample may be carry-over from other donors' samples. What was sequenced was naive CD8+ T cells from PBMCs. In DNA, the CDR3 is TGTGCCAGCAGTTTAGCGAGCTCGGATACTTACTCCTACGAGCAGTACTTC. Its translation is CASSLASSDTYSYEQYF.